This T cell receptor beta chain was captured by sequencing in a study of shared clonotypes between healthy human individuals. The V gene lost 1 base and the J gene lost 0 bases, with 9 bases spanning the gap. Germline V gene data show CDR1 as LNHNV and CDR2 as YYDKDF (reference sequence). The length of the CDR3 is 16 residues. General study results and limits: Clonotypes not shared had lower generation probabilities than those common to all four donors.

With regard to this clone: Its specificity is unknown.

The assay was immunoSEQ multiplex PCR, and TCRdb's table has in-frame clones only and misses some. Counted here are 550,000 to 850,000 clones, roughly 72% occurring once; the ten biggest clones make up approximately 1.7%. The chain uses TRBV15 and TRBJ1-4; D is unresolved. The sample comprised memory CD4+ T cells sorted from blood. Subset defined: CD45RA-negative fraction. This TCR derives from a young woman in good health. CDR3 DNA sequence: TGTGCCACCAGCAGAGGCCTAGACTCAACTAATGAAAAACTGTTTTTT. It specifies CATSRGLDSTNEKLFF. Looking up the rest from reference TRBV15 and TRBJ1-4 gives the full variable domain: DAMVIQNPRYQVTQFGKPVTLSCSQTLNHNVMYWYQQKSSQAPKLLFHYYDKDFNNEADTPDNFQSRRPNTSFCFLDIRSPGLGDTAMYLCATSRGLDSTNEKLFFGSGTQLSVL.